The rows below give T cell receptor beta chains drawn from one sample of a study of Ad26.COV2.S vaccination and SARS-CoV-2 variants. Sequenced by immunoSEQ multiplex PCR; TCRdb stores in-frame clones only, minus some. In the table there are roughly 250,000 clones, 87% of which are singletons. Sequencing was performed on peripheral blood, taken in a trial of Ad26.COV2.S vaccine versus placebo. These receptors came from a person aged 18-60 years who received the Ad26.COV2.S COVID-19 vaccine or a placebo. The CDR3 runs from the conserved cysteine through the conserved F or W. Each record gives: D gene, J gene, clone size, V gene, CDR3 protein, CDR3 DNA. A D gene is named only where the DNA matches it firmly. Clone size is stated in some rows and not others, as once, few, many or a class when expanded.

TRBD2	TRBJ2-7	NA	TRBV18	CASSPPAQPGGEQYF	TGTGCCAGCTCACCACCTGCACAGCCGGGGGGCGAGCAGTACTTC
TRBD1	TRBJ1-5	NA	TRBV4-2	CASSLDRGGNQPQHF	TGTGCCAGCAGCCTCGACAGGGGCGGCAATCAGCCCCAGCATTTT
NA	TRBJ1-2	NA	TRBV30	CAWSVQPLGGYTF	TGTGCCTGGAGTGTACAACCCCTTGGAGGCTACACCTTC
NA	TRBJ2-3	NA	TRBV7-9	CASSLYPSVGSDTQYF	TGTGCCAGCAGCCTATATCCTAGCGTCGGGTCCGATACGCAGTATTTT
TRBD1	TRBJ1-2	NA	TRBV4-1	CASSQVSSKWDRELRYTF	TGCGCCAGCAGCCAAGTCTCTAGCAAGTGGGACAGGGAATTGCGCTACACCTTC
TRBD1	TRBJ1-1	NA	TRBV6-5	CASGRGRETEAFF	TGTGCCAGTGGCAGGGGGCGGGAAACTGAAGCTTTCTTT
NA	TRBJ2-2	NA	TRBV7-2	CASSSGQIGELFF	TGTGCCAGCAGCTCGGGCCAGATCGGGGAGCTGTTTTTT
NA	TRBJ1-2	NA	TRBV18	CASSLFDRTIYGYTF	TGTGCCAGCTCACTATTCGACCGGACGATTTATGGCTACACCTTC
TRBD1	TRBJ2-3	NA	TRBV9	CASSGDATGATDTQYF	TGTGCCAGCAGCGGAGACGCGACAGGGGCTACAGATACGCAGTATTTT
TRBD1	TRBJ1-4	NA	TRBV30	CAWRALPTGATNEKLFF	TGTGCCTGGAGAGCACTCCCAACAGGGGCAACTAATGAAAAACTGTTTTTT
NA	TRBJ1-5	NA	TRBV7-2	CASSSPGAQPQHF	TGTGCCAGCAGCTCCCCGGGGGCTCAGCCCCAGCATTTT
NA	TRBJ2-5	NA	TRBV13	CASSLDQGTAQYF	TGTGCCAGCAGCTTAGATCAGGGAACGGCCCAGTACTTC
NA	TRBJ1-2	NA	TRBV5-6	CASSLKGADYGYTF	TGTGCCAGCAGCTTGAAAGGGGCCGACTATGGCTACACCTTC
NA	TRBJ2-5	NA	TRBV12-5	CASGLAPNPSGLQTQYF	TGTGCTAGTGGTTTGGCACCCAATCCGTCTGGTCTGCAGACCCAGTACTTC
NA	TRBJ2-5	NA	TRBV27	CASRRTEETQYF	TGTGCCAGCAGGAGGACAGAAGAGACCCAGTACTTC
TRBD2	TRBJ2-2	NA	TRBV6-1	CASSGYVGGMAGELFF	TGTGCCAGCAGTGGTTATGTGGGGGGGATGGCCGGGGAGCTGTTTTTT
NA	TRBJ2-3	NA	TRBV15	CATSRGVPRYPDTQYF	TGTGCCACCAGCAGAGGCGTTCCTCGATACCCAGATACGCAGTATTTT
NA	TRBJ2-4	once	TRBV7-9	CASSYSSRDTKNIQYF	TGTGCCAGCAGCTACAGCAGCCGGGACACGAAAAACATTCAGTACTTC
NA	TRBJ2-5	NA	TRBV9	CASKRTPEETQYF	TGTGCCAGTAAACGGACACCCGAAGAGACCCAGTACTTC
TRBD2	TRBJ2-7	NA	TRBV6-5	CASSQGLAESEQYF	TGTGCCAGCAGCCAGGGACTAGCGGAGAGCGAGCAGTACTTC
NA	TRBJ2-7	NA	TRBV6-2/TRBV6-3	CASSYSREVTAEQYF	TGTGCCAGCAGTTACTCGAGGGAGGTAACAGCCGAGCAGTACTTC
NA	TRBJ1-4	NA	TRBV6-5	CAAKLEDVNEKLFF	TGTGCCGCCAAGCTAGAGGACGTTAATGAAAAACTGTTTTTT
NA	TRBJ2-1	NA	TRBV29-1	CSVEDLAANEQFF	TGCAGCGTTGAAGATTTGGCGGCAAATGAGCAGTTCTTC
TRBD2	TRBJ2-2	NA	TRBV4-1	CASSQETSGRAVSGTGELFF	TGCGCCAGCAGCCAAGAGACTAGCGGGAGGGCCGTTTCAGGCACCGGGGAGCTGTTTTTT
NA	TRBJ1-4	NA	TRBV5-1	CASSLAQGKGEKLFF	TGCGCCAGCAGCTTGGCTCAGGGGAAGGGTGAAAAACTGTTTTTT
NA	TRBJ1-1	NA	TRBV6-5	CASSYSDEGHTEAFF	TGTGCCAGCAGTTACTCGGATGAGGGCCACACTGAAGCTTTCTTT
TRBD1	TRBJ2-1	NA	TRBV9	CASSVTGSSYNEQFF	TGTGCCAGCAGCGTGACAGGGAGCTCCTACAATGAGCAGTTCTTC
NA	TRBJ2-1	NA	TRBV5-1	CASSIGGGSYNEQFF	TGCGCCAGCAGCATCGGTGGGGGCTCCTACAATGAGCAGTTCTTC
TRBD1	TRBJ1-2	NA	TRBV11-1	CASARTPGQPLGYTF	TGTGCCAGCGCTCGAACACCGGGACAGCCGCTTGGCTACACCTTC
NA	TRBJ1-4	NA	TRBV7-2	CASSLVSLGEKLFF	TGTGCCAGCAGCTTAGTGTCGTTAGGTGAAAAACTGTTTTTT
NA	TRBJ1-3	few	TRBV30	CAWSVSLVSFGNTIYF	TGTGCCTGGAGTGTTTCCTTGGTGTCGTTCGGAAACACCATATATTTT
TRBD2	TRBJ2-1	NA	TRBV5-1	CASSFSTGGPVGHEQFF	TGCGCCAGCAGCTTCAGCACGGGAGGGCCGGTCGGTCATGAGCAGTTCTTC
NA	TRBJ2-3	NA	TRBV3-1/TRBV3-2	CASSQVVDTQYF	TGTGCCAGCAGCCAAGTCGTAGATACGCAGTATTTT
NA	TRBJ1-2	few	TRBV30	CASTRDLISYGYTF	TGTGCCTCCACCCGGGACCTCATTTCCTATGGCTACACCTTC
NA	TRBJ2-3	NA	TRBV9	CASSVAPGAGTDTQYF	TGTGCCAGCAGCGTAGCTCCGGGAGCGGGCACAGATACGCAGTATTTT
NA	TRBJ2-2	NA	TRBV5-4	CASSSTGYTGELFF	TGTGCCAGCAGCTCCACAGGGTACACCGGGGAGCTGTTTTTT
NA	TRBJ2-1	NA	TRBV9	CASSVGGGTEQFF	TGTGCCAGCAGCGTAGGAGGAGGTACTGAGCAGTTCTTC
NA	TRBJ1-3	NA	TRBV9	CASSSPVRGGAGNTIYF	TGTGCCAGCAGCTCTCCCGTCCGGGGAGGGGCTGGAAACACCATATATTTT
NA	TRBJ2-2	few	TRBV6-4	CASSDSGDTGELFF	TGTGCCAGCAGTGACTCAGGGGACACCGGGGAGCTGTTTTTT
TRBD1	TRBJ1-2	NA	TRBV27	CASSTMTGRGANYGYTF	TGTGCCAGCAGTACCATGACAGGGAGAGGAGCTAACTATGGCTACACCTTC
TRBD2	TRBJ2-2	NA	TRBV19	CASSWTSGTGELFF	TGTGCCAGTAGTTGGACTAGCGGGACCGGGGAGCTGTTTTTT
NA	TRBJ2-2	NA	TRBV7-2	CASSALLVKSLGELFF	TGTGCCAGCAGCGCCCTTTTGGTTAAGTCCCTCGGGGAGCTGTTTTTT
TRBD1	TRBJ1-2	NA	TRBV30	CACGTGGSNYGYTF	TGTGCCTGCGGGACAGGGGGCTCTAACTATGGCTACACCTTC
NA	TRBJ1-2	once	TRBV4-3	CASSQDDTRVLGYTF	TGCGCCAGCAGCCAAGACGATACGAGGGTTCTTGGCTACACCTTC
TRBD1	TRBJ2-3	NA	TRBV2	CASSPQGGPSDTQYF	TGTGCCAGCAGTCCACAGGGGGGACCATCAGATACGCAGTATTTT
NA	TRBJ2-1	NA	TRBV7-7	CASSLGPADEQFF	TGTGCTAGCAGCTTGGGACCGGCCGATGAGCAGTTCTTC
NA	TRBJ1-1	NA	TRBV19	CASSNTGNTEAFF	TGTGCCAGTAGTAATACAGGGAACACTGAAGCTTTCTTT
NA	TRBJ2-1	NA	TRBV6-6	CASSPSRLGIAVPYNEQFF	TGTGCCAGCAGTCCAAGCAGGCTCGGTATAGCGGTCCCCTACAATGAGCAGTTCTTC